These 26 T cell receptor beta chains were all obtained from the same sample, sequenced in a study of CD8 T cells in Susac syndrome. Random hexamers served to reverse transcribe roughly 0.5 to 1 ug RNA. TCRdb itself ran the immunoSEQ multiplex PCR reads through MiXCR, one entry per CDR3 protein. The data contain 130,000 or so distinct CDR3 sequences, approximately 94% of them singletons. Sequenced: CD4+ T cells from PBMCs. The receptors here all came from a human donor in good health.

The chain uses TRBV7-2 and TRBJ1-3; D ambiguous. CDR3 length: 13 amino acids. V gave up 3 bases and J gave up 2 bases, with 5 bases separating them. Germline-derived CDR1 and CDR2 are SGHTA and FQGNSA. The CDR3 region is CASSFAAGNTIYF. The CDR3 nucleotides are TGTGCCAGCAGCTTTGCAGCTGGAAACACCATATATTTT.

The rearrangement uses TRBV7-3 and TRBJ1-2; D gene uncertain. Looked up from germline, CDR1 is SGHTA and CDR2 is FQGTGA. This CDR3 comprises 13 residues. V dropped 1 base and J dropped 6 bases, with 9 bases sitting between them. CDR3 sequence: CASSLNSVNGYTF. In DNA, the CDR3 is TGTGCCAGCAGCTTAAATTCCGTGAATGGCTACACCTTC. The full variable domain, in which reference TRBV7-3 and TRBJ1-2 provide the parts outside the CDR3, is GAGVSQTPSNKVTEKGKYVELRCDPISGHTALYWYRQSLGQGPEFLIYFQGTGAADDSGLPNDRFFAVRPEGSVSTLKIQRTERGDSAVYLCASSLNSVNGYTFGSGTRLTVV.

The chain carries TRBV28 and TRBJ1-2, with unresolved D. The CDR3 has 13 amino acids. CDR1 is MDHEN, CDR2 SYDVKM, per germline. Trimming removed 6 bases from V and 7 bases from J, with 15 bases in between. The CDR3 loop is CASSLGGRIGYTF. The CDR3, as DNA: TGTGCCAGCAGCCTCGGTGGACGGATTGGCTACACCTTC.

This rearrangement joins TRBV3-1 to TRBJ2-6; D remains ambiguous. The CDR3 is 17 residues long. Trimming removed 0 bases at V and 7 bases at J, with 16 bases between. Germline lookup yields CDR1 LGHDT and CDR2 YNNKEL (reference sequence). CDR3 nucleotides: TGTGCCAGCAGCCAAGATGAGTCTGGGGTGAAAGCCAACGTCCTGACTTTC. It translates to CASSQDESGVKANVLTF.

This clonotype was seen only once. It is likely a read error, because the conserved phenylalanine at the end of the CDR3 is missing. The chain links TRBV20-1 to TRBJ2-5, with D hard to call. The ends were cut back, 3 bases at V and 4 bases at J, with 9 bases in the middle. Germline CDR1 DFQATT, CDR2 SNEGSKA (reference sequence). The CDR3 sequence is 12 residues long. For the CDR3, the DNA is TGCAGTGCTAGGTTGGTTGGAGAGACCCAGTACTCC. Translating it yields CSARLVGETQYS.

The V and J genes are TRBV10-3 and TRBJ1-1, with unresolved D. The CDR3 totals 13 residues. Germline loops: CDR1 ENHRY, CDR2 SYGVKD. Trimming cost V 3 bases and J 4 bases, with 9 bases left between them. CDR3 protein: CAISEVEGTEAFF. In DNA, the CDR3 is TGTGCCATCAGTGAAGTAGAGGGCACTGAAGCTTTCTTT.

The chain is built from TRBV3-1 and TRBJ2-7; 8 nucleotides align to TRBD1. CDR3 length: 15 amino acids. Germline lookup yields CDR1 LGHDT and CDR2 YNNKEL (reference sequence). Losses at the gene ends were 4 bases for V and 2 bases for J; bases not matched to a gene: 7. As DNA, the CDR3 is TGTGCCAGCAGCCCGCGACAGGGGCAAGCCTACGAGCAGTACTTC. Translation gives CASSPRQGQAYEQYF.

The chain recombines TRBV7-2 with TRBJ1-2, with 9 positions matching TRBD1. Trimming removed 7 bases from V and 8 bases from J; junction bases left unmatched: 8. This CDR3 comprises 13 residues. Germline V gene lookup returns CDR1 SGHTA and CDR2 FQGNSA. The CDR3 bases are TGTGCCAGCATGCTTACAGGGGGCAGGGGCTACACCTTC. This gives the protein CASMLTGGRGYTF.

V and J are TRBV28 and TRBJ2-6; the D is unclear. The V end was cut by 8 bases, the J end by 1 base, with 9 bases between. The CDR3 is 14 amino acids. Per germline, CDR1 MDHEN and CDR2 SYDVKM. The CDR3 reads CASVEHSGANVLTF. In DNA, the CDR3 is TGTGCCAGCGTGGAGCATTCTGGGGCCAACGTCCTGACTTTC.

The genes are TRBV18 and TRBJ2-7; 7 nucleotides line up with TRBD2. Germline CDR1 and CDR2: KGHSH and LQKENI. The V and J ends lost 6 bases and 7 bases, in that order; junction bases with no gene match: 6. The CDR3 totals 12 residues. CDR3 amino acids: CASSRDGGEQYF. The CDR3 DNA reads as TGTGCCAGCTCTCGGGACGGGGGGGAGCAGTACTTC.

V gene TRBV5-4 combines with J gene TRBJ2-7; 9 positions match TRBD2. The CDR3 has 15 residues. The trim removed 0 bases at V and 5 bases at J, leaving 6 bases unmatched. The germline V gene encodes CDR1 SGHNT and CDR2 YYREEE (reference sequence). The CDR3: CASSLAVSGSDEQYF. CDR3 sequence (DNA): TGTGCCAGCAGCTTGGCGGTTAGCGGGAGTGACGAGCAGTACTTC.

The chain links TRBV10-3 to TRBJ1-1; perhaps TRBD1 as D (5 bases). CDR3 size: 15 residues. Germline values: CDR1 ENHRY, CDR2 SYGVKD. Deletions cut 10 bases from V and 5 bases from J, with 23 bases between. CDR3 DNA: TGTGCCACCTCACATACTTACAAAGGGGAGACTGAAGCTTTCTTT. This codes for CATSHTYKGETEAFF.

The chain joins TRBV7-9 to TRBJ2-7, with D possibly called TRBD1 or TRBD2 (5 bases each). CDR3 length: 14 residues. The germline V gene has CDR1 SEHNR and CDR2 FQNEAQ (reference sequence). Trimming cost V 1 base and J 5 bases, with 12 bases left between them. This CDR3 is CASSLDGTVNEQYF. In DNA, the CDR3 is TGTGCCAGCAGCTTAGATGGGACGGTGAACGAGCAGTACTTC.

The rearrangement joins TRBV28 to TRBJ1-1; D is perhaps TRBD1 (6 bases). The CDR3 extends over 16 amino acids. V was pared by 5 bases and J by 1 base, with 17 bases between. Germline CDR1 is MDHEN and CDR2 is SYDVKM. The CDR3 bases are TGTGCCAGCAGTCCCCGACACGCACAGGGGAACACTGAAGCTTTCTTT. Its protein product is CASSPRHAQGNTEAFF.

J is TRBJ2-1 and V is TRBV15; tentative D call: TRBD2 (6 bases). CDR3 length: 13 amino acids. Germline-derived CDR1 and CDR2 are LNHNV and YYDKDF (reference sequence). The V end lost 3 bases, the J end lost 9 bases, and 12 bases lay between the germline ends. The CDR3 region has the DNA TGTGCCACCAGCAGTCGATTCGGGGGTGAGCAGTTCTTC. This encodes CATSSRFGGEQFF.

The chain couples TRBV19 to TRBJ2-1, with D maybe TRBD2 (6 bases). In germline, CDR1 is LNHDA, CDR2 SQIVND (reference sequence). The CDR3 runs to 19 residues. V gave up 3 bases and J gave up 0 bases, with 21 bases separating them. DNA for the CDR3: TGTGCCAGTAGTATTGGTAGCGGAACTCCAACCAGCTCCTACAATGAGCAGTTCTTC. Its protein is CASSIGSGTPTSSYNEQFF. The entire variable domain, with the rest obtained from reference TRBV19 and TRBJ2-1, is as follows: DGGITQSPKYLFRKEGQNVTLSCEQNLNHDAMYWYRQDPGQGLRLIYYSQIVNDFQKGDIAEGYSVSREKKESFPLTVTSAQKNPTAFYLCASSIGSGTPTSSYNEQFFGPGTRLTVL.

The chain uses TRBV3-1 and TRBJ2-1; 10 nucleotides align to TRBD2. Germline assignment: CDR1 LGHDT and CDR2 YNNKEL (reference sequence). The CDR3 loop spans 15 amino acids. V shed 4 bases, J shed 8 bases, and the junction held 8 bases outside the gene matches. CDR3 sequence (DNA): TGTGCCAGCAGCCCCCTAGCGGGAGTATTCCATGAGCAGTTCTTC. Protein: CASSPLAGVFHEQFF.

The chain employs TRBV2 and TRBJ2-2, with 9 bases aligning to TRBD2. This CDR3 comprises 15 residues. With V trimmed by 7 bases and J by 0 bases, 3 bases remained unmatched. Germline loops: CDR1 SNHLY, CDR2 FYNNEI. The CDR3 sequence: CASTVAGANTGELFF. CDR3 DNA: TGTGCCAGCACCGTAGCGGGAGCGAACACCGGGGAGCTGTTTTTT.

The rearrangement uses TRBV3-1 and TRBJ1-1, with 8 bases aligning to TRBD1. There are 14 residues in the CDR3. Germline CDR1 LGHDT, CDR2 YNNKEL (reference sequence). Trimming removed 4 bases from V and 7 bases from J; junction bases left unmatched: 8. The CDR3: CASSLRQGKIEAFF. The CDR3 region has the DNA TGTGCCAGCAGCCTACGACAGGGGAAAATTGAAGCTTTCTTT.

The gene calls are TRBV2 and TRBJ2-5, with a tentative D call TRBD2 (7 bases). The germline V gene has CDR1 SNHLY and CDR2 FYNNEI. This CDR3 contains 16 residues. V was cut by 7 bases and J by 4 bases, with 22 bases left in between. The CDR3 DNA reads TGTGCCAGCAATAATCAAAGGATAGGGGGGGGAGAGACCCAGTACTTC. Translation: CASNNQRIGGGETQYF.

This sequence joins TRBV29-1 and TRBJ1-1, with D perhaps matching TRBD1 (6 bases). The germline gives CDR1 SQVTM, CDR2 ANQGSEA. Trimming removed 6 bases from V and 3 bases from J, with 20 bases in between. The CDR3 totals 15 residues. CDR3 bases: TGCAGCGTGGGAGCGGAACTGAAGGGGGACACTGAAGCTTTCTTT. The encoded protein is CSVGAELKGDTEAFF.

Concerning this clonotype: A clone one base away is much larger, so this may be a read error. This chain uses TRBV5-6 with TRBJ2-5; D is uncertain. The CDR3 covers 11 residues. Between the trimmed V and J ends, which lost 4 bases and 1 base, there was a span of 2 bases. Germline-derived CDR1 and CDR2 are SGHDT and YYEEEE. CDR3 sequence (DNA): TGTGCCAGCAGCCGCCAAGAGACCCAGTACTTC. Its translation: CASSRQETQYF.

The chain uses TRBV30 and TRBJ2-1; D gene ambiguous. The CDR3 extends over 13 amino acids. CDR1 and CDR2 (germline): GTSNPN, SVGIG (reference sequence). V lost 4 bases and J lost 1, with 8 bases in between. CDR3 DNA: TGTGCCTGGACCCACCTTTCCTACAATGAGCAGTTCTTC. It yields the protein CAWTHLSYNEQFF.

The V call is TRBV4-2, the J call TRBJ2-5; D is unresolved. The CDR3 length is 15 residues. Trimming removed 3 bases at V and 8 bases at J, with 19 bases between. Germline V lookup: CDR1 LGHNA, CDR2 YNFKEQ. CDR3 sequence: CASSQPRVGYATQYF. Here the CDR3 DNA reads TGTGCCAGCAGCCAGCCCCGGGTGGGCTACGCCACCCAGTACTTC.

The chain employs TRBV5-5 and TRBJ2-5; unclear D gene. The CDR3 loop spans 12 amino acids. Trimming removed 4 bases at V and 3 bases at J, with 7 bases between. Germline V gene data show CDR1 as SGHKS and CDR2 as YYEKEE (reference sequence). The CDR3 loop reads CASSVMKETQYF. The CDR3 DNA reads TGTGCCAGCAGCGTTATGAAAGAGACCCAGTACTTC.

J is TRBJ1-2 and V is TRBV6-6, with 8 bases that match TRBD1. This CDR3 has 13 amino acids. Losses at the gene ends were 8 bases for V and 6 bases for J; bases not matched to a gene: 8. In germline, CDR1 is MNHNY, CDR2 SVGAGI (reference sequence). The CDR3 is CASQGQGTDGYTF. The CDR3 DNA is TGTGCCAGCCAAGGACAGGGAACGGATGGCTACACCTTC.